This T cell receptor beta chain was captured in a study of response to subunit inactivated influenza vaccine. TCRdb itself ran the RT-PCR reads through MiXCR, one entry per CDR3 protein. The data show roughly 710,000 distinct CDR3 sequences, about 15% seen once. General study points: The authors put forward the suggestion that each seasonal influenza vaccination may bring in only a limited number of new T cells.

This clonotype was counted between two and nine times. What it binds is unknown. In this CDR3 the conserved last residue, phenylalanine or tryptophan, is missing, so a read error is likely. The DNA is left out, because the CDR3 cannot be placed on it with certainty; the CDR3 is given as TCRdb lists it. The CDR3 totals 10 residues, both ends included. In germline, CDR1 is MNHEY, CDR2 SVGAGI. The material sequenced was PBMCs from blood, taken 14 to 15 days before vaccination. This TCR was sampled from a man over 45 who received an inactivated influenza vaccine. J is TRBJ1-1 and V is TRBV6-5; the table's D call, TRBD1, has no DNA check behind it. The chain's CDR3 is CASSWPGGQE.